The clone carrying this T cell receptor beta chain was seen only once. This sample is drawn from a study of blood T cell repertoires in COVID-19. The germline V gene encodes CDR1 LNHNV and CDR2 YYDKDF (reference sequence). J lost 3 bases, V lost 6 bases, and 2 bases had no gene match. This CDR3 contains 13 residues. The data were produced by immunoSEQ multiplex PCR, yet TCRdb's version contains in-frame clones alone and is incomplete. The sample yields about 400,000 clones, about 87% seen once. This sequence originates from a man aged 35 to 55 in a cohort exposed to, infected with or recovered from COVID-19 (not recorded which). The J gene is TRBJ1-5, the V gene TRBV15; 7 bases align to TRBD1. Source material: PBMCs or T cells enriched from blood (not recorded which). CDR3 nucleotide sequence: TGTGCCACCAGAGGACAGGTCAATCAGCCCCAGCATTTT. It translates to CATRGQVNQPQHF.